These T cell receptor beta chains were read from a single sample in a study of control samples from healthy donors and cancer patients. Generated by immunoSEQ multiplex PCR, the TCRdb table keeps only in-frame clones and is missing some. The table shows about 120,000 clones, with around 90% occurring only once. Sequenced sample: blood. The source is a man aged 50-60 years in good health. Both conserved end residues are part of each CDR3. A D gene is named only where the DNA matches it firmly. Rows may omit the clone size; those that give it use once, few, many or a size class.

v_call: TRBV3-1/TRBV3-2; j_call: TRBJ2-2; clone_size: .; d_call: .; cdr3_aa: CASSSRQKYTGELFF; cdr3_nt: TGTGCCAGCAGCTCGAGACAAAAGTACACCGGGGAGCTGTTTTTT
v_call: TRBV3-1/TRBV3-2; j_call: TRBJ1-1; clone_size: .; d_call: .; cdr3_aa: CASSQDIFGGADTEAFF; cdr3_nt: TGTGCCAGCAGCCAAGATATTTTTGGGGGCGCCGACACTGAAGCTTTCTTT
v_call: TRBV3-1/TRBV3-2; j_call: TRBJ2-7; clone_size: .; d_call: .; cdr3_aa: CASSQTNEQYF; cdr3_nt: TGTGCCAGCAGCCAAACCAATGAGCAGTACTTC
v_call: TRBV2; j_call: TRBJ1-1; clone_size: few; d_call: TRBD1; cdr3_aa: CASCRTGQVGTEAFF; cdr3_nt: TGTGCCAGCTGTCGGACAGGTCAGGTAGGCACTGAAGCTTTCTTT
v_call: TRBV19; j_call: TRBJ1-2; clone_size: .; d_call: .; cdr3_aa: CASNNLEYGYTF; cdr3_nt: TGTGCCAGTAATAATCTAGAATATGGCTACACCTTC
v_call: TRBV6-5; j_call: TRBJ1-2; clone_size: .; d_call: TRBD1; cdr3_aa: CASSSGQGLGYTF; cdr3_nt: TGTGCCAGCAGTTCGGGACAGGGCCTCGGCTACACCTTC
v_call: TRBV6-5; j_call: TRBJ1-6; clone_size: .; d_call: TRBD1; cdr3_aa: CASSSTDRGNSPLHF; cdr3_nt: TGTGCCAGCAGTTCCACGGACAGGGGCAATTCACCCCTCCACTTT
v_call: TRBV12-3/TRBV12-4; j_call: TRBJ2-3; clone_size: .; d_call: .; cdr3_aa: CASSPATPDTQYF; cdr3_nt: TGTGCCAGCAGTCCAGCGACACCGGATACGCAGTATTTT
v_call: TRBV3-1/TRBV3-2; j_call: TRBJ2-3; clone_size: .; d_call: .; cdr3_aa: CAARDQNTDTQYF; cdr3_nt: TGTGCCGCCCGGGACCAAAACACAGATACGCAGTATTTT
v_call: TRBV29-1; j_call: TRBJ2-7; clone_size: .; d_call: .; cdr3_aa: CSAQGGRFYEQYF; cdr3_nt: TGCAGCGCCCAGGGGGGGAGATTCTACGAGCAGTACTTC
v_call: TRBV19; j_call: TRBJ2-2; clone_size: .; d_call: .; cdr3_aa: CASTQRAGNTGELFF; cdr3_nt: TGTGCCAGTACTCAACGGGCAGGGAACACCGGGGAGCTGTTTTTT
v_call: TRBV27; j_call: TRBJ2-3; clone_size: .; d_call: .; cdr3_aa: CASSLQTWNTQYF; cdr3_nt: TGTGCCAGCAGCCTACAGACCTGGAATACGCAGTATTTT
v_call: TRBV12-5; j_call: TRBJ1-1; clone_size: .; d_call: .; cdr3_aa: CASGLDRSLSTEAFF; cdr3_nt: TGTGCTAGTGGCCTTGACAGGTCGCTATCCACTGAAGCTTTCTTT
v_call: TRBV6-6; j_call: TRBJ2-1; clone_size: .; d_call: .; cdr3_aa: CASGTANEQFF; cdr3_nt: TGTGCCAGCGGCACAGCCAATGAGCAGTTCTTC
v_call: TRBV6-6; j_call: TRBJ1-1; clone_size: .; d_call: .; cdr3_aa: CASSRRGTMNTEAFF; cdr3_nt: TGTGCCAGCAGCAGAAGGGGGACCATGAACACTGAAGCTTTCTTT
v_call: TRBV7-8; j_call: TRBJ2-7; clone_size: .; d_call: .; cdr3_aa: CASSPTSYEQYF; cdr3_nt: TGTGCCAGCAGCCCGACTAGCTACGAGCAGTACTTC
v_call: TRBV3-1/TRBV3-2; j_call: TRBJ2-5; clone_size: .; d_call: .; cdr3_aa: CASSQDGTTETQYF; cdr3_nt: TGTGCCAGCAGCCAAGACGGCACAACAGAGACCCAGTACTTC
v_call: TRBV7-2; j_call: TRBJ2-7; clone_size: .; d_call: TRBD1; cdr3_aa: CASSLQGAAGEQYF; cdr3_nt: TGTGCCAGCAGCTTGCAGGGGGCTGCGGGGGAGCAGTACTTC
v_call: TRBV7-2; j_call: TRBJ2-1; clone_size: .; d_call: .; cdr3_aa: CASSSQGPSSYNEQFF; cdr3_nt: TGTGCCAGCAGCTCGCAGGGACCGAGCTCCTACAATGAGCAGTTCTTC
v_call: TRBV6-2/TRBV6-3; j_call: TRBJ1-3; clone_size: .; d_call: TRBD1; cdr3_aa: CASSAGTGALPTLNTIYF; cdr3_nt: TGTGCCAGCAGCGCCGGGACAGGGGCCCTTCCTACTTTAAACACCATATATTTT
v_call: TRBV3-1/TRBV3-2; j_call: TRBJ2-7; clone_size: few; d_call: .; cdr3_aa: CASSLALEQYF; cdr3_nt: TGTGCCAGCAGCCTTGCGCTCGAGCAGTACTTC
v_call: TRBV3-1/TRBV3-2; j_call: TRBJ2-1; clone_size: few; d_call: TRBD2; cdr3_aa: CASSQDLAGEYNEQFF; cdr3_nt: TGTGCCAGCAGCCAAGACCTAGCGGGGGAATACAATGAGCAGTTCTTC